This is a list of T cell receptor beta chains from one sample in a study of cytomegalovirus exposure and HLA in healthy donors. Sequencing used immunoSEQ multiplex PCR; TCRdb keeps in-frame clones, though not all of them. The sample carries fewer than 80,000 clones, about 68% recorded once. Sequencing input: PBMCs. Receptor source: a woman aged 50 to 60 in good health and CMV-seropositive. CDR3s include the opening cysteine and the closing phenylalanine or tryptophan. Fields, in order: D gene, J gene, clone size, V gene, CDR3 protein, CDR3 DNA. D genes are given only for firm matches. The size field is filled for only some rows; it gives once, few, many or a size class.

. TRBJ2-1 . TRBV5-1 CASSLDVQVGLPFF TGCGCCAGCAGCTTGGACGTCCAGGTGGGTCTCCCGTTCTTC
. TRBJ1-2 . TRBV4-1 CASSQDLGRGEELRGYTF TGCGCCAGCAGCCAAGATCTAGGTCGAGGCGAAGAACTTCGGGGCTACACCTTC
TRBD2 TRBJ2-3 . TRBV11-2 CASSSERGPVLNTQYF TGTGCCAGCAGCTCCGAGCGGGGGCCCGTCTTAAATACGCAGTATTTT
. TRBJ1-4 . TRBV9 CASSGSGATNEKLFF TGTGCCAGCAGCGGATCAGGGGCAACTAATGAAAAACTGTTTTTT
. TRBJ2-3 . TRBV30 CAWSFQSTDTQYF TGTGCCTGGAGTTTCCAGAGCACAGATACGCAGTATTTT
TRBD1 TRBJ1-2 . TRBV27 CASSLTGGAYGYTF TGTGCCAGCAGTTTGACAGGGGGCGCCTATGGCTACACCTTC
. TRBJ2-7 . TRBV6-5 CASSYSQGWEQYF TGTGCCAGCAGTTACTCGCAGGGGTGGGAGCAGTACTTC
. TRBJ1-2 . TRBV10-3 CAISESRTDNGYTF TGTGCCATCAGTGAGTCGCGGACGGACAATGGCTACACCTTC
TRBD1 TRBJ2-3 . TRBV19 CASNLQGAGDTQYF TGTGCCAGTAACTTACAGGGGGCTGGAGATACGCAGTATTTT
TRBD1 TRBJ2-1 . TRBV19 CASSILGTGGFGSYNEQFF TGTGCCAGTAGTATACTGGGGACAGGGGGCTTTGGATCCTACAATGAGCAGTTCTTC
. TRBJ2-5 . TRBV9 CASSVGQVQETQYF TGTGCCAGCAGCGTAGGACAGGTCCAAGAGACCCAGTACTTC
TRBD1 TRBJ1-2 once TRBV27 CASWGQAVGYTF TGTGCCAGCTGGGGACAGGCCGTTGGCTACACCTTC
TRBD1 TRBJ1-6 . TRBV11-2 CASSLWGQNNSPLHF TGTGCCAGCAGCCTGTGGGGACAGAATAATTCACCCCTCCACTTT
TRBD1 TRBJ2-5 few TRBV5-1 CASSSTGVETQYF TGCGCCAGCAGCTCAACAGGGGTTGAGACCCAGTACTTC
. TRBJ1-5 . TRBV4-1 CASSQDLGGSYQPQHF TGCGCCAGCAGCCAAGATCTTGGGGGCAGTTATCAGCCCCAGCATTTT
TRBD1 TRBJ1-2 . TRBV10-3 CAISERQGVYGYTF TGTGCCATCAGTGAGAGACAGGGAGTCTATGGCTACACCTTC
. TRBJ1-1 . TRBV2 CASSSKGVRVNTEAFF TGTGCCAGCAGTTCAAAGGGGGTAAGGGTGAACACTGAAGCTTTCTTT
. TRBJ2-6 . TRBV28 CASSLTTNVLTF TGTGCCAGCAGTTTAACGACAAACGTCCTGACTTTC
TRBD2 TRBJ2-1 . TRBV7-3 CASSFSGGPHNEQFF TGTGCCAGCAGTTTTAGCGGGGGGCCCCACAATGAGCAGTTCTTC
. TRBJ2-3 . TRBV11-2 CASSLDTDTQYF TGTGCCAGCAGCTTAGATACAGACACGCAGTATTTT
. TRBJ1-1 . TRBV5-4 CASSLVRGRAEAFF TGTGCCAGCAGCTTGGTACGTGGGCGGGCTGAAGCTTTCTTT
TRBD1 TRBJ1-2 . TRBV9 CASSVDQGGGIYGYTF TGTGCCAGCAGCGTAGACCAGGGGGGAGGAATCTATGGCTACACCTTC
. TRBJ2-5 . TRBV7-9 CASSSRRKPNQETQYF TGTGCCAGCAGCTCTCGGAGAAAGCCTAACCAAGAGACCCAGTACTTC
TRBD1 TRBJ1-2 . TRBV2 CARFSGQGLLGYTF TGTGCCAGGTTCTCCGGACAGGGGTTATTGGGCTACACCTTC
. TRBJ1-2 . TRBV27 CASSFRRGHNYGYTF TGTGCCAGCAGTTTCCGGCGGGGGCACAACTATGGCTACACCTTC
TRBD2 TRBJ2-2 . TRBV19 CASSILAGAGELFF TGTGCCAGTAGTATACTAGCGGGGGCCGGGGAGCTGTTTTTT
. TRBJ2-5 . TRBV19 CASSIRGGGMGRETQYF TGTGCCAGTAGTATTCGGGGTGGCGGAATGGGTAGGGAGACCCAGTACTTC
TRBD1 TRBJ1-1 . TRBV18 CASSAGGAGYTEAFF TGTGCCAGCTCAGCAGGGGGCGCGGGTTACACTGAAGCTTTCTTT
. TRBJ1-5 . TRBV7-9 CASSFDTFNQPQHF TGTGCCAGCAGCTTCGACACTTTCAATCAGCCCCAGCATTTT
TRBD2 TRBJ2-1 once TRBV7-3 CASSLYSPGLGSDEQFF TGTGCCAGCAGCTTATATTCACCGGGACTAGGGTCGGATGAGCAGTTCTTC
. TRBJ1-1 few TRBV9 CASSVAQYTEAFF TGTGCCAGCAGCGTAGCCCAGTACACTGAAGCTTTCTTT
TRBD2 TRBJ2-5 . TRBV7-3 CASSPQAGGETQYF TGTGCCAGCAGCCCCCAGGCGGGGGGAGAGACCCAGTACTTC
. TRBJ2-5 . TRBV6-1 CASSDFDRTQETQYF TGTGCCAGCAGTGATTTCGACAGAACCCAAGAGACCCAGTACTTC
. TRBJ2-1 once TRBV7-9 CASSLVGEVNEQFF TGTGCCAGCAGCTTAGTAGGGGAAGTAAATGAGCAGTTCTTC
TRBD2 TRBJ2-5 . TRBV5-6 CASSPSGGGETQYF TGTGCCAGCAGCCCTAGCGGGGGGGGAGAGACCCAGTACTTC
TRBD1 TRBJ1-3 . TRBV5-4 CASTPRTGAENTIYF TGTGCCAGCACCCCACGGACAGGGGCGGAAAACACCATATATTTT
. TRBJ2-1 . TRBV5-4 CASSLNSRSYNEQFF TGTGCCAGCAGCTTGAACAGTCGCTCCTACAATGAGCAGTTCTTC
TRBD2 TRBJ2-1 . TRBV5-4 CASPGTSGGARGDEQFF TGTGCCAGCCCCGGGACTAGCGGGGGGGCCCGGGGTGATGAGCAGTTCTTC
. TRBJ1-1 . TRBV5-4 CASSRTTGSNTEAFF TGTGCCAGCAGCCGAACGACAGGATCTAACACTGAAGCTTTCTTT
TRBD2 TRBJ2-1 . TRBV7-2 CASSLAQPGLAGINEQFF TGTGCCAGCAGCTTAGCACAACCGGGACTAGCGGGGATTAATGAGCAGTTCTTC
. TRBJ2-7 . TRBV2 CASSFYEQYF TGTGCCAGCAGCTTCTACGAGCAGTACTTC
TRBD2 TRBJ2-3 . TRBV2 CASSVPSGGVDTQYF TGTGCCAGCAGTGTTCCTAGCGGGGGGGTGGATACGCAGTATTTT
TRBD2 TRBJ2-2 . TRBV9 CASSLGTSGDGELFF TGTGCCAGCAGCTTAGGGACTAGCGGGGATGGGGAGCTGTTTTTT
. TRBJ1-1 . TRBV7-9 CASTPGGYTEAFF TGTGCCAGCACCCCCGGGGGGTACACTGAAGCTTTCTTT
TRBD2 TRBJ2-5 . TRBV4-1 CASSHGSSGGRGETQYF TGCGCCAGCAGCCACGGGTCTAGCGGGGGCCGAGGGGAGACCCAGTACTTC
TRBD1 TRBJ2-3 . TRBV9 CASSPRTGPSDTQYF TGTGCCAGCAGCCCCAGGACAGGCCCCTCAGATACGCAGTATTTT
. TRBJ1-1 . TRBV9 CASSSLGQEAFF TGTGCCAGCAGCTCTCTGGGACAAGAAGCTTTCTTT
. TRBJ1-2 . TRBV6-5 CASRTPYQGGGYTF TGTGCCAGCAGAACCCCGTATCAGGGTGGGGGCTACACCTTC
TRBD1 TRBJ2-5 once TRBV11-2 CASSLGTGRLEGLKETQYF TGTGCCAGCAGCCTGGGGACAGGGAGATTGGAAGGTTTAAAAGAGACCCAGTACTTC
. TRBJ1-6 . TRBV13 CASSGAGGYNSPLHF TGTGCCAGCAGCGGGGCGGGGGGATATAATTCACCCCTCCACTTT
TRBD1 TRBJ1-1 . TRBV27 CASYRQGAGGTEAFF TGTGCCAGTTATAGACAGGGGGCAGGAGGGACTGAAGCTTTCTTT
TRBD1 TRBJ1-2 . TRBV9 CASSAPERQGQNYGYTF TGTGCCAGCAGCGCTCCTGAAAGACAGGGACAGAACTATGGCTACACCTTC
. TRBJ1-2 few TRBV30 CAWVLGVGGYGYTF TGTGCCTGGGTTCTCGGGGTCGGAGGCTATGGCTACACCTTC
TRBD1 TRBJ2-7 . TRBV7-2 CASSWTGTGGYEQYF TGTGCCAGCAGCTGGACCGGGACAGGGGGCTACGAGCAGTACTTC
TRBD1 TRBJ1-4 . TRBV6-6 CASSRPGQGGEKLFF TGTGCCAGCAGTCGTCCGGGACAGGGAGGTGAAAAACTGTTTTTT
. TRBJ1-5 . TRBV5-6 CASSSGSHQPQHF TGTGCCAGCAGCTCGGGTAGCCATCAGCCCCAGCATTTT
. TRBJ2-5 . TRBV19 CASSTRGRETQYF TGTGCCAGTAGTACACGGGGGAGGGAGACCCAGTACTTC
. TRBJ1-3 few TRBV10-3 CAIRDSSGNTIYF TGTGCCATCAGGGACAGTTCAGGAAACACCATATATTTT